This TCR beta chain was sequenced during a study of beta chain features in type 1 diabetes. Study-wide results and caveats: Moderate but significant shortening of TCRB CDR3s was recorded in all four CD4+ subsets from Type 1 diabetes patients. PCR, the amplification step, might favor shorter templates, equally in patients and controls. Researchers cautioned that cDNA sequencing could over-represent cells with high TCR expression. It was among patients, rather than healthy donors, that naive, central memory and Treg TCRB repertoires appeared more similar.

CDR1 is MNHEY, CDR2 SVGAGI, per germline. The CDR3 has 11 residues. Trimming took 8 bases from V and 5 from J, leaving 7 bases between them. This clone has a handful of counts. Its antigen is unknown. Based on CD45RO/CCR7/CD25/CD127/CD95/CD27, CD4+ regulatory, stem cell-like memory, naive and central memory cells were sorted. The sequenced template was cDNA made from the entire isolated RNA. Generated by immunoSEQ multiplex PCR, the TCRdb table keeps only in-frame clones and is missing some. The repertoire holds some 330,000 clones, with 10% to 15% as singletons. The origin of this receptor is a woman between 18 and 29 years old with type 1 diabetes. The chain carries TRBV6-5 and TRBJ2-1; possible D gene TRBD2, 6 bases. The material sequenced was naive CD4+ T cells from blood. The CDR3 DNA is TGTGCCAGCGTAGCGGACAATGAGCAGTTCTTC. Translation gives CASVADNEQFF.